A selection of T cell receptor beta chains follows, all from one sample in a study of CD8+ T cells in alopecia areata. Some clones are missing from TCRdb's copy, which holds only in-frame ones; the method was immunoSEQ multiplex PCR. The top ten hold 45% to 60% of the sample, which has about 64,000 clones, about 40% seen once. Sequenced: NKG2D-low CD8+ T cells sorted from blood. These receptors came from a human donor with alopecia areata. The conserved cysteine and the conserved F or W are not part of the CDR3 here.

CDR3aa,v_gene,len
SVEGTSGATDTQY,TRBV29-1,13
SVLMDRVKSGYT,TRBV29-1,12
AWSPPGQVAF,TRBV30,10
ASSFRDYNEQF,TRBV11-2,11
ASSLSGNEQY,TRBV27,10
ASSQDPGGYEQY,TRBV4-3,12
ASSLVAGSGFDPEQF,TRBV7-9,15
ASGSPDREVSRLNTGELF,TRBV12-5,18
AWSVTSGIYNEQF,TRBV30,13
ASSWRGPSSYEQY,TRBV28,13
ASSLVGTEETQY,TRBV7-9,12
ASSQAPLGYNEQF,TRBV4-1,13
ASSPGGGSPLH,TRBV19,11
ASSIGTGGRPYNEQF,TRBV19,15
ASSLANQPQH,TRBV5-6,10
ASRRGLYEQY,TRBV27,10
ASSGPSSGGDNEQF,TRBV6-1,14
ASSSLQGLNTEAF,TRBV27,13
SVETRQPSYNEQF,TRBV29-1,13
ASSPRSGQGTYEQY,TRBV7-9,14
ASSPRTPTSYEQY,TRBV5-6,13
ASSYSGPNEQY,TRBV6-5,11
ASSLGSGRKETQY,TRBV7-6,13
ASSRPYNEQF,TRBV6-1,10
ASSPSQRETQY,TRBV13,11
ASSPRASVRNEQF,TRBV4-2,13
ASSVGTGRDTEAF,TRBV9,13
ASSQSPGVSNEQF,TRBV4-1,13
ASSDGLQAPYEQY,TRBV2,13
ASSLTNTGELF,TRBV4-1,11
ASSRWAAYEQY,TRBV4-3,11
ASSQASSGGSYNEQF,TRBV4-3,15
SVRQAYGMNTEAF,TRBV29-1,13
ASGLQQQGYNEQY,TRBV5-1,13
ASSLTFPDRPGSNQPQH,TRBV4-1,17
SVDTGGANYGYT,TRBV29-1,12
SARLRQASYGYT,TRBV29-1,12
ASSLGGSYGYT,TRBV7-6,11
ARRTSANTGELF,TRBV19,12
SVASMEGYT,TRBV29-1,9
ASSSSYEQY,TRBV27,9
ASSPSTGGINSPLH,TRBV27,14
SARGEYEQY,TRBV20-1,9
ASSFESEQF,TRBV5-4,9
ASSPPAGTNTGELF,TRBV7-9,14
ASRRTGTYTSYNEQF,TRBV5-6,15
ASSQERTSSYEQY,TRBV5-4,13
AISDAGRGWENEQF,TRBV10-3,14
ASSAQGASNEKLF,TRBV9,13
ASSWETGAKNIQY,TRBV7-8,13
ASSLRRTGTSYEQY,TRBV18,14